This is a list of T cell receptor beta chains from one sample in a study of shared clonotypes between healthy human individuals. TCRdb's table, derived via immunoSEQ multiplex PCR, lists solely in-frame clones and lacks some. Here the sample spans roughly 2.5 million clones, over 85% being singletons. Sequencing used naive CD4+ T cells sorted from blood. All receptors derive from a man younger than 35 in good health. Each CDR3 is given with its conserved first and last residue. The D gene is left open where the match is weak. The size field is filled for only some rows; it gives once, few, many or a size class.

>NA|NA|TRBV27|TRBJ2-2
CASSRTRFTGELFF
TGTGCCAGCAGTCGAACCAGATTCACCGGGGAGCTGTTTTTT
>NA|NA|TRBV19|TRBJ2-7
CASSIGDGPYEQYF
TGTGCCAGTAGTATAGGGGACGGACCCTACGAGCAGTACTTC
>NA|NA|TRBV9|TRBJ2-2
CASSVGLVGSITGELFF
TGTGCCAGCAGCGTAGGCCTAGTGGGTTCGATCACCGGGGAGCTGTTTTTT
>TRBD1|NA|TRBV7-9|TRBJ2-7
CASSWELGQGAPEQYF
TGTGCCAGCAGCTGGGAATTGGGACAGGGGGCTCCCGAGCAGTACTTC
>TRBD1|NA|TRBV10-3|TRBJ1-2
CAITPGQGGEDGYTF
TGTGCCATCACTCCGGGACAGGGAGGTGAAGATGGCTACACCTTC
>TRBD2|NA|TRBV29-1|TRBJ2-5
CSVDGGGQETQYF
TGCAGCGTTGACGGCGGGGGGCAAGAGACCCAGTACTTC
>NA|NA|TRBV5-8|TRBJ2-5
CASSLTGTGQETQYF
TGTGCCAGCAGCCTCACCGGGACGGGCCAAGAGACCCAGTACTTC
>NA|NA|TRBV28|TRBJ1-2
CASSRDTTTYGYTF
TGTGCCAGCAGTAGGGACACGACGACTTATGGCTACACCTTC
>TRBD2|NA|TRBV10-1|TRBJ2-2
CASSEQAGGPAGELFF
TGCGCCAGCAGTGAGCAAGCGGGAGGGCCTGCCGGGGAGCTGTTTTTT
>NA|NA|TRBV7-6|TRBJ2-5
CASSLAGETQYF
TGTGCCAGCAGCTTAGCTGGAGAGACCCAGTACTTC
>TRBD2|NA|TRBV11-2|TRBJ2-3
CASSLLAGGSTDTQYF
TGTGCCAGCAGCTTATTAGCGGGAGGGAGCACAGATACGCAGTATTTT
>TRBD1|NA|TRBV5-1|TRBJ1-1
CASSSRQGNTEAFF
TGCGCCAGCAGCTCCCGACAGGGAAACACTGAAGCTTTCTTT
>TRBD2|NA|TRBV6-6|TRBJ2-2
CASHKGGGNTGELFF
TGTGCCAGCCATAAAGGCGGGGGGAACACCGGGGAGCTGTTTTTT
>TRBD1|NA|TRBV27|TRBJ1-1
CASSLNRGNTEAFF
TGTGCCAGCAGTCTTAACAGGGGGAACACTGAAGCTTTCTTT
>TRBD1|NA|TRBV7-9|TRBJ2-2
CASSLRQGNTGELFF
TGTGCCAGCAGCTTGAGACAGGGGAACACCGGGGAGCTGTTTTTT
>NA|NA|TRBV5-6|TRBJ2-5
CASSLPGETQYF
TGTGCCAGCAGCTTACCAGGGGAGACCCAGTACTTC
>TRBD1|NA|TRBV9|TRBJ2-7
CASSVGTGGFLYEQYF
TGTGCCAGCAGCGTTGGGACAGGGGGCTTCCTCTACGAGCAGTACTTC
>NA|NA|TRBV6-5|TRBJ1-6
CASSSGRDNSPLHF
TGTGCCAGCAGCTCGGGACGGGATAATTCACCCCTCCACTTT
>NA|NA|TRBV2|TRBJ2-7
CACFRDGPYEQYF
TGTGCCTGTTTCCGGGACGGACCCTACGAGCAGTACTTC
>TRBD1|few|TRBV18|TRBJ1-6
CASSPLQGDDSPLHF
TGTGCCAGCTCACCGTTACAGGGGGACGATTCACCCCTCCACTTT
>TRBD2|NA|TRBV7-7|TRBJ2-5
CASSRGGEETQYF
TGTGCTAGCAGCCGTGGGGGGGAAGAGACCCAGTACTTC
>NA|NA|TRBV29-1|TRBJ2-7
CSVAVSGFYEQYF
TGCAGCGTTGCAGTGAGTGGATTCTACGAGCAGTACTTC
>NA|NA|TRBV28|TRBJ1-2
CASSVQIPGNYGYTF
TGTGCCAGCAGTGTCCAGATCCCAGGGAACTATGGCTACACCTTC
>NA|few|TRBV9|TRBJ1-1
CASKRENTEAFF
TGTGCCAGCAAGCGGGAGAACACTGAAGCTTTCTTT
>NA|NA|TRBV5-1|TRBJ1-1
CASKPRGGGTEAFF
TGCGCCAGCAAACCCAGGGGAGGGGGCACTGAAGCTTTCTTT
>NA|NA|TRBV18|TRBJ1-1
CASSPPGRLGAEAFF
TGTGCCAGCTCACCACCGGGCAGGTTGGGGGCTGAAGCTTTCTTT
>TRBD1|NA|TRBV2|TRBJ1-6
CASGGTDRGTSPLHF
TGTGCCAGCGGGGGAACGGACAGGGGGACCTCACCCCTCCACTTT
>TRBD1|NA|TRBV7-2|TRBJ1-2
CASSFLGGNGYTF
TGTGCCAGCAGCTTCTTAGGGGGCAATGGCTACACCTTC
>NA|NA|TRBV27|TRBJ2-5
CASSFFGETQYF
TGTGCCAGCAGTTTTTTCGGAGAGACCCAGTACTTC
>NA|NA|TRBV28|TRBJ1-5
CASSGRTPRSNQPQHF
TGTGCCAGCAGTGGGAGGACCCCTCGAAGCAATCAGCCCCAGCATTTT
>NA|NA|TRBV6-1|TRBJ2-3
CASSVSGGTDTQYF
TGTGCCAGCAGTGTCAGTGGGGGCACAGATACGCAGTATTTT
>NA|once|TRBV4-1|TRBJ2-5
CASSQDGLGPETQYF
TGCGCCAGCAGCCAAGATGGGCTAGGTCCAGAGACCCAGTACTTC
>TRBD2|NA|TRBV27|TRBJ2-1
CASSLWSGRGPNEQFF
TGTGCCAGCAGTTTATGGAGCGGGAGAGGACCCAATGAGCAGTTCTTC
>NA|NA|TRBV10-2|TRBJ1-6
CASEAGSPLHF
TGCGCCAGCGAGGCGGGCTCACCCCTCCACTTT
>TRBD1|NA|TRBV19|TRBJ1-5
CASSTTGGGQPQHF
TGTGCCAGTAGTACCACAGGGGGCGGTCAGCCCCAGCATTTT
>NA|NA|TRBV7-2|TRBJ2-7
CASSPQQGVWYEQYF
TGTGCCAGCAGCCCCCAGCAGGGTGTGTGGTACGAGCAGTACTTC
>NA|NA|TRBV19|TRBJ2-2
CASSIDTGNTGELFF
TGTGCCAGTAGTATCGACACAGGGAACACCGGGGAGCTGTTTTTT
>NA|few|TRBV5-1|TRBJ2-7
CASSNYRDQTSYEQYF
TGCGCCAGCAGCAACTACAGGGACCAAACCTCCTACGAGCAGTACTTC
>NA|NA|TRBV5-4|TRBJ1-1
CASSLWALMNTEAFF
TGTGCCAGCAGCTTGTGGGCCCTCATGAACACTGAAGCTTTCTTT
>NA|NA|TRBV11-2|TRBJ1-2
CASSFKGDYGYTF
TGTGCCAGCAGCTTCAAGGGAGACTATGGCTACACCTTC
>NA|NA|TRBV19|TRBJ2-5
CASSIGRVAQETQYF
TGTGCCAGTAGTATAGGTCGAGTGGCTCAAGAGACCCAGTACTTC
>NA|NA|TRBV4-1|TRBJ2-1
CASSQEGHGGYNEQFF
TGCGCCAGCAGCCAAGAAGGACATGGAGGTTACAATGAGCAGTTCTTC
>NA|NA|TRBV5-4|TRBJ1-5
CASSVGGEGFNQPQHF
TGTGCCAGCAGCGTTGGAGGGGAGGGTTTTAATCAGCCCCAGCATTTT
>TRBD1|NA|TRBV6-1|TRBJ2-5
CASSTRDRQETQYF
TGTGCCAGCAGTACCCGGGACAGGCAAGAGACCCAGTACTTC
>TRBD2|NA|TRBV7-2|TRBJ2-2
CASSLGGSPTGELFF
TGTGCCAGCAGCTTAGGCGGGAGTCCCACCGGGGAGCTGTTTTTT
>NA|NA|TRBV18|TRBJ2-5
CASSQLAAQETQYF
TGTGCCAGCTCTCAACTAGCAGCCCAAGAGACCCAGTACTTC
>TRBD1|NA|TRBV19|TRBJ1-1
CASRLQTGANTEAFF
TGTGCCAGTAGGCTCCAGACAGGGGCAAACACTGAAGCTTTCTTT
>NA|NA|TRBV10-3|TRBJ1-1
CAISETFEGNTEAFF
TGTGCCATCAGTGAAACATTCGAGGGAAACACTGAAGCTTTCTTT
>NA|NA|TRBV7-9|TRBJ1-2
CASSLRGRGYGYTF
TGTGCCAGCAGCTTACGGGGGCGGGGCTATGGCTACACCTTC
>NA|NA|TRBV7-9|TRBJ2-3
CASTLTDTQYF
TGTGCCAGCACCCTAACAGATACGCAGTATTTT
>NA|once|TRBV18|TRBJ2-7
CASSPGKGRYYEQYF
TGTGCCAGCTCACCGGGCAAGGGACGATACTACGAGCAGTACTTC